These T cell receptor beta chains were read from a single sample in a study of regulatory T cells in long-lasting Graves disease. MiXCR, run by TCRdb on the multiplex PCR reads, gives a single entry per CDR3 protein. The sample lists about 540,000 distinct CDR3 sequences, roughly 14% seen once, with more than 8.5% in the top ten. These data were also reused for a study on T cells in Graves' hyperthyroidism and ophthalmopathy.

Here the sequenced sample was peripheral blood mononuclear cells (PBMCs), taken at new diagnosis, from a patient treated with antithyroid drugs. All receptors derive from a man aged 25-45 years with Graves disease. Both conserved end residues are part of each CDR3. D genes are given only for firm matches. Not all rows give a size; the values are once, few, many and, for expanded clones, a class.

-	-	TRBV11-3	TRBJ2-5	CASSYTGLPAETQYF	TGTGCCAGTTCTTATACGGGACTCCCCGCGGAGACCCAGTACTTC
-	many	TRBV12-3/TRBV12-4	TRBJ1-1	CASSPQANTEAFF	TGTGCCAGCAGTCCCCAGGCGAACACTGAAGCTTTCTTT
-	many	TRBV10-3	TRBJ2-3	CAISVSTDTQYF	TGTGCCATCAGTGTAAGCACAGATACGCAGTATTTT
-	few	TRBV6-1	TRBJ2-4	CASSSGLQAKNIQYF	TGTGCCAGCAGTAGCGGGCTGCAAGCCAAAAACATTCAGTACTTC
-	many	TRBV27	TRBJ2-5	CASSLHGQETQYF	TGTGCCAGCAGTTTACACGGTCAAGAGACCCAGTACTTC
-	many	TRBV30	TRBJ2-3	CAWTWGASKDTQYF	TGTGCCTGGACTTGGGGCGCTAGCAAGGATACGCAGTATTTT
TRBD2	few	TRBV7-2	TRBJ2-3	CASSLPAGGDTQYF	TGTGCCAGCAGCTTACCAGCGGGAGGGGATACGCAGTATTTT
-	-	TRBV7-9	TRBJ1-6	CASSLSGRSYNSPLHF	TGTGCCAGCAGCTTAAGCGGACGGTCCTATAATTCACCCCTCCACTTT
TRBD2	many	TRBV28	TRBJ2-5	CASSNQGLAVGGETQYF	TGTGCCAGCAGCAACCAGGGACTAGCGGTGGGGGGGGAGACCCAGTACTTC
-	-	TRBV9	TRBJ2-3	CASMPGFRRASTDTQYF	TGTGCCAGCATGCCGGGGTTCCGGAGGGCCAGCACAGATACGCAGTATTTT
-	-	TRBV20-1	TRBJ1-1	CSATQDGAFF	TGCAGTGCCACTCAGGACGGGGCTTTCTTT
-	once	TRBV20-1	TRBJ2-3	CSARAGSGFRTDTQYF	TGCAGTGCTAGAGCGGGAAGCGGATTTCGCACAGATACGCAGTATTTT
TRBD2	-	TRBV11-2	TRBJ2-7	CASSLDGDPGLDEQYF	TGTGCCAGCAGCTTAGATGGAGATCCGGGACTAGACGAGCAGTACTTC
-	many	TRBV6-2/TRBV6-3	TRBJ2-7	CASSWGLDSPAYEQYF	TGTGCCAGCAGTTGGGGTTTGGACTCCCCGGCCTACGAGCAGTACTTC
-	many	TRBV30	TRBJ2-2	CAWHRGGGELFF	TGTGCCTGGCACAGGGGGGGCGGGGAGCTGTTTTTT
TRBD2	-	TRBV10-3	TRBJ2-1	CAIGGAGGYNEQFF	TGTGCCATCGGTGGAGCGGGAGGATACAATGAGCAGTTCTTC
TRBD1	many	TRBV24-1	TRBJ1-4	CATSDPRTGNEKLFF	TGTGCCACCAGTGATCCGCGGACAGGGAATGAAAAACTGTTTTTT
TRBD1	-	TRBV29-1	TRBJ2-7	CSVSGQGKNSYEQYF	TGCAGCGTTTCGGGACAGGGGAAGAATTCCTACGAGCAGTACTTC
-	-	TRBV5-6	TRBJ2-1	CASSTQDRSYNEQFF	TGTGCCAGCAGCACACAGGACCGGAGCTACAATGAGCAGTTCTTC
TRBD2	many	TRBV5-1	TRBJ2-1	CASSLGTGGAYNEQFF	TGCGCCAGCAGCTTGGGTACGGGAGGTGCCTACAATGAGCAGTTCTTC
-	-	TRBV11-3	TRBJ2-2	CASSRSGANTGELFF	TGTGCCAGCAGCCGTAGCGGCGCGAACACCGGGGAGCTGTTTTTT
TRBD2	many	TRBV6-1	TRBJ2-1	CASRQLAPYNEQFF	TGTGCCAGCCGACAACTAGCGCCGTACAATGAGCAGTTCTTC
-	many	TRBV10-3	TRBJ1-1	CATQHGNTEAFF	TGTGCCACCCAACATGGTAACACTGAAGCTTTCTTT
TRBD1	many	TRBV29-1	TRBJ2-1	CSARTGGILVGGGEQFF	TGCAGCGCTAGGACAGGGGGCATCCTAGTGGGAGGTGGGGAGCAGTTCTTC